This TCR beta chain comes out of a study of human T cells and chemical hapten exposure. Study information: It was small differences in pooled library volume that mainly caused per-sample TCR yields to vary.

General study findings and limits: High-frequency TCRs, those above 1 in 1000, stayed the same after DPC sensitization.

Single cDNA molecules in the library carried unique molecular identifiers attached during preparation. TCRdb independently ran MiXCR on the RACE reads; one entry per CDR3 protein. The sample has 35,000 to 50,000 distinct CDR3 sequences, 8.5% to 10% seen once. V was shortened by 2 bases and J by 7 bases, with 11 bases between the two germline ends. From germline, CDR1 is MDHEN and CDR2 SYDVKM. The CDR3 consists of 13 residues. The time point was: patch test 2, 6 weeks after DPC sensitization. Indicated treatment: therapeutic diphenylcyclopropenone sensitization with weekly scalp DPC. It was unfractionated whole blood from which total RNA was extracted. Only after blood had been drawn was each patch test applied. This clonotype has more than one count but fewer than ten. As yet, its antigen is unknown.

The sample consisted of whole blood, taken in connection with sensitization to the hapten diphenylcyclopropenone (DPC). The receptor was derived from a woman younger than 45 with alopecia areata. Some clones in this sample may be carry-over from other donors' samples. This chain links TRBV28 with TRBJ1-1, with a possible D match to TRBD1 (5 bases). The CDR3, as DNA: TGTGCCAGCAGTTTACCGGGGCTAAATGAAGCTTTCTTT. It is translated as CASSLPGLNEAFF. Together with reference TRBV28 and TRBJ1-1, the CDR3 gives the full variable domain: DVKVTQSSRYLVKRTGEKVFLECVQDMDHENMFWYRQDPGLGLRLIYFSYDVKMKEKGDIPEGYSVSREKKERFSLILESASTNQTSMYLCASSLPGLNEAFFGQGTRLTVV.